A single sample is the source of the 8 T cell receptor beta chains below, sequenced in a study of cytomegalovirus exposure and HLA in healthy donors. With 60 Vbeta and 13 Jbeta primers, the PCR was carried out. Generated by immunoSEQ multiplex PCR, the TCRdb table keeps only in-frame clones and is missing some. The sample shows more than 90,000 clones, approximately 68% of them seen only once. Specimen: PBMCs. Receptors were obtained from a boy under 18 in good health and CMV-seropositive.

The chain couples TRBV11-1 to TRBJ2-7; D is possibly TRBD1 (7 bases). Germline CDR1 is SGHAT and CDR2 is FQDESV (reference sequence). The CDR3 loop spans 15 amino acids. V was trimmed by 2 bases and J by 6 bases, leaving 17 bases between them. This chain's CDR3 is CASSLRGDSGPEQYF. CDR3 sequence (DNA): TGTGCCAGCAGCTTAAGGGGGGACAGTGGACCCGAGCAGTACTTC.

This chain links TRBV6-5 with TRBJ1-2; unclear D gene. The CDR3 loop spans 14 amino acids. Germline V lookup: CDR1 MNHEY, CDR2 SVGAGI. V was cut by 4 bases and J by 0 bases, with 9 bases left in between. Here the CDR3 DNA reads TGTGCCAGCAGTTTGGCCAGATCTAACTATGGCTACACCTTC. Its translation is CASSLARSNYGYTF.

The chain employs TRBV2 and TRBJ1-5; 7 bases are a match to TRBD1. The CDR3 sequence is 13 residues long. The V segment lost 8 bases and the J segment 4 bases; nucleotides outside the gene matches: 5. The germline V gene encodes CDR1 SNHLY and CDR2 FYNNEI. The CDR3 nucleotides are TGTGCCAGCGCAGACAGGGAAAATCAGCCCCAGCATTTT. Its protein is CASADRENQPQHF.

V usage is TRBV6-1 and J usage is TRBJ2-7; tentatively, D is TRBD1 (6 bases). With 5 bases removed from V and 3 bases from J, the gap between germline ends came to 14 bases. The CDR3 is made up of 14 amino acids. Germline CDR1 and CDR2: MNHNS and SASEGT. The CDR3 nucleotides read TGTGCCAGCAGTCGCGACAGGTCCGGCTACGAGCAGTACTTC. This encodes CASSRDRSGYEQYF.

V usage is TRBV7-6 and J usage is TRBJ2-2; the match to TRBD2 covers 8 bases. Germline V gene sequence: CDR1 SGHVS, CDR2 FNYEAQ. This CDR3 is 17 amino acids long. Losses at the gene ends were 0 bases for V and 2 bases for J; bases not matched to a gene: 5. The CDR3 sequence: CASSLAGGVINTGELFF. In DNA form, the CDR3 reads TGTGCCAGCAGCTTAGCCGGGGGGGTAATTAACACCGGGGAGCTGTTTTTT.

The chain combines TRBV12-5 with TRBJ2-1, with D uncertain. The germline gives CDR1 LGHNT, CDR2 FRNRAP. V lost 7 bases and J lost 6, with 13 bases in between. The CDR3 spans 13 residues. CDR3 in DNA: TGTGCTAGTGCCTCAACCTCGGTCAATGAGCAGTTCTTC. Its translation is CASASTSVNEQFF.

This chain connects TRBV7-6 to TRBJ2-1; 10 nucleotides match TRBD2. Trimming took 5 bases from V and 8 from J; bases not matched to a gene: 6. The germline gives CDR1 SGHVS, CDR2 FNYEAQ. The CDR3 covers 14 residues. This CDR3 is CASSPDGTSDEQFF. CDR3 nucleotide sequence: TGTGCCAGCAGCCCCGACGGGACTAGCGATGAGCAGTTCTTC.

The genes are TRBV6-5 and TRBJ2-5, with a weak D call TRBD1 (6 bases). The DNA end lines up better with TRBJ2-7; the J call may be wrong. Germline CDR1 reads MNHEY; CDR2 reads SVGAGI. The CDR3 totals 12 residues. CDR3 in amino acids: CASRTGSYEQYF. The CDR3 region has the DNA TGTGCCAGCAGGACAGGATCCTACGAGCAGTACTTC.